Following are 3 T cell receptor beta chains from one sample sequenced in a study of T cell responses to AZD1222 COVID-19 vaccine (dated by TCRdb to the early 2020s). This sample's time point label indicates: baseline before first vaccination. Libraries were made using the immunoSEQ multiplex PCR assay. The source is immuneACCESS, and TCRdb retained only in-frame sequences with V and J called. Part of the clones is not carried over; for the studies checked, unresolved V genes explain less than half of this, and the remainder is unexplained. The sample table holds around 160,000 clones, of which roughly 91% were seen once. Over 1.1% of the sample is held by the ten biggest clonotypes. The material was peripheral blood, obtained on day 0 of AZD1222 vaccination. These receptors all stem from an adult in good health.

The rearrangement uses TRBV10-2 and TRBJ1-2, with 10 positions matching TRBD1. CDR1 WSHSY and CDR2 SAAADI come from the germline V gene. The CDR3 consists of 18 residues. J gave up 0 bases and V 6 bases, and 13 bases lay outside the gene matches. The CDR3 coding sequence is TGCGCCAGCAGCGAGACAGGGGGCGAACATCGAGCTAACTATGGCTACACCTTC. Its translation: CASSETGGEHRANYGYTF.

The rearrangement uses TRBV12-5 and TRBJ2-6, with D uncertain. Germline-derived CDR1 and CDR2 are LGHNT and FRNRAP. The CDR3 spans 15 residues. V lost 5 bases and J 0 bases, leaving 8 bases between the germline ends. CDR3 sequence reads: CASGPLSSGANVLTF. The CDR3 DNA sequence: TGTGCTAGTGGTCCCCTGTCCTCTGGGGCCAACGTCCTGACTTTC.

J is TRBJ1-1 and V is TRBV6-5, with D possibly matching TRBD1 (5 bases). This CDR3 region has 14 residues. The germline CDR1 and CDR2 sequences are MNHEY and SVGAGI. The germline V and J ends were trimmed by 2 bases and 4 bases, with 11 bases remaining between them. This CDR3 is CASSYGDEVTEAFF. In DNA, the CDR3 is TGTGCCAGCAGTTACGGGGACGAGGTCACTGAAGCTTTCTTT.